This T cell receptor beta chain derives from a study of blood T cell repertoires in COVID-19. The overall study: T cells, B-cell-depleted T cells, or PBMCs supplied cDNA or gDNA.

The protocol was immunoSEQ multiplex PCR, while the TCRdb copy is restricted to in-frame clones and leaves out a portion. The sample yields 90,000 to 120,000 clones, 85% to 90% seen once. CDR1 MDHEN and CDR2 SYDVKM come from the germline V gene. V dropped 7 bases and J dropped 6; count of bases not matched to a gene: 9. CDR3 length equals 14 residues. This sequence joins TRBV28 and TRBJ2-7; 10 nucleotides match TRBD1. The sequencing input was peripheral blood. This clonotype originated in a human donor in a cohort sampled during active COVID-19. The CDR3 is CASTLTGGAIEQYF. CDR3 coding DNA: TGTGCCAGCACCCTGACAGGGGGCGCGATCGAGCAGTACTTC.